These 13 T cell receptor beta chains were all obtained from the same sample, sequenced in a study of cytomegalovirus exposure and HLA in healthy donors. Primers included in the PCR were 60 Vbeta and 13 Jbeta primers. Repertoires were generated with immunoSEQ multiplex PCR, while TCRdb's copy carries only in-frame clones and drops some. The profile covers more than 100,000 clones, with approximately 75% appearing a single time and roughly 0.99% taken by the ten largest. Sequenced input: PBMCs. All receptors derive from a male donor in good health and CMV-seronegative.

V is TRBV5-1 and J is TRBJ2-5; 9 nucleotides agree with TRBD2. The trim removed 0 bases at V and 5 bases at J, leaving 5 bases unmatched. Looked up from germline, CDR1 is SGHRS and CDR2 is YFSETQ. The CDR3 totals 15 residues. This CDR3 is CASSLGAGGPETQYF. DNA of the CDR3: TGCGCCAGCAGCTTGGGGGCGGGGGGGCCGGAGACCCAGTACTTC. The full variable domain, with the rest looked up from reference TRBV5-1 and TRBJ2-5, is KAGVTQTPRYLIKTRGQQVTLSCSPISGHRSVSWYQQTPGQGLQFLFEYFSETQRNKGNFPGRFSGRQFSNSRSEMNVSTLELGDSALYLCASSLGAGGPETQYFGPGTRLLVL.

The V call is TRBV2, the J call TRBJ1-5, with 9 bases matching TRBD1. This CDR3 is built from 14 residues. The trim removed 7 bases at V and 6 bases at J, leaving 7 bases unmatched. CDR1 SNHLY and CDR2 FYNNEI come from the germline V gene. The CDR3 nucleotides read TGTGCCAGCACCGGACAGGGGCGAACTCAGCCCCAGCATTTT. This codes for CASTGQGRTQPQHF. The full variable domain, rest sourced from reference TRBV2 and TRBJ1-5, is EPEVTQTPSHQVTQMGQEVILRCVPISNHLYFYWYRQILGQKVEFLVSFYNNEISEKSEIFDDQFSVERPDGSNFTLKIRSTKLEDSAMYFCASTGQGRTQPQHFGDGTRLSIL.

The CDR3 spells CASPPGQGNYGYTF. DNA of the CDR3: TGTGCCAGCCCCCCGGGACAGGGGAACTATGGCTACACCTTC. The V call is TRBV27, the J call TRBJ1-2; 10 nucleotides agree with TRBD1. The V gene end was trimmed by 8 bases and the J gene end by 2 bases; junction bases not matched to a gene: 5. The V gene's germline CDR1 is MNHEY and CDR2 SMNVEV (reference sequence). CDR3 length equals 14 residues.

The chain carries TRBV6-6 and TRBJ2-7; possibly TRBD2 for D (6 bases). Trimming took off 5 bases at V and 3 bases at J, with 8 bases between the two ends. This CDR3 region has 12 residues. Germline values: CDR1 MNHNY, CDR2 SVGAGI (reference sequence). The CDR3 coding sequence is TGTGCCAGCAGTCCGGAGGGCTACGAGCAGTACTTC. Its protein is CASSPEGYEQYF.

As DNA, the CDR3 is TGTGCCAGCAGCCCAAGAGGTACCGGGGAGCTGTTTTTT. This sequence encodes CASSPRGTGELFF. The chain uses TRBV6-5 and TRBJ2-2, with D uncertain. This CDR3 spans 13 amino acids. From germline, CDR1 is MNHEY and CDR2 SVGAGI. With 6 bases removed from V and 5 bases from J, the gap between germline ends came to 10 bases.

This clone was counted once. In DNA, the CDR3 is TGTGCCAGCAGCCTGCGGACAGGGATGGGAGAGACCCAGTACTTC. This gives the protein CASSLRTGMGETQYF. This sequence joins TRBV9 and TRBJ2-5; 8 positions agree with TRBD1. V lost 4 bases and J lost 4; bases outside the gene matches: 9. Germline lookup yields CDR1 SGDLS and CDR2 YYNGEE. The CDR3 is made up of 15 amino acids.

The table lists this clone with a few counts. This specimen includes other DNA sequences encoding the same CDR3. This chain joins TRBV7-9 and TRBJ1-4; possible D gene TRBD1, 5 bases. Germline CDR1 SEHNR, CDR2 FQNEAQ (reference sequence). V shed 5 bases and J shed 1 base, with 8 bases lying between them. There are 14 residues in the CDR3. The CDR3, as DNA: TGTGCCAGCAGCCTGGGGGGAACTAATGAAAAACTGTTTTTT. This gives the protein CASSLGGTNEKLFF.

The chain combines TRBV2 with TRBJ1-4, with 8 nucleotides matching TRBD1. J was trimmed by 4 bases and V by 5 bases; bases with no gene match: 3. The CDR3 is made up of 14 amino acids. Germline CDR1 and CDR2: SNHLY and FYNNEI. CDR3 amino acids: CASSSGGGNEKLFF. The CDR3 bases are TGTGCCAGCAGTTCAGGGGGCGGTAATGAAAAACTGTTTTTT.

This clone was recorded only once. This CDR3 is CASSIGGADGYTF. The CDR3 nucleotides read TGTGCCAGTAGTATCGGAGGGGCAGATGGCTACACCTTC. The chain is built from TRBV19 and TRBJ1-2, with a possible D match to TRBD1 (5 bases). CDR1 is LNHDA and CDR2 is SQIVND in the germline V gene (reference sequence). CDR3 length: 13 residues. V lost 3 bases, J lost 6 bases, and 11 bases lay in between.

The genes are TRBV6-6 and TRBJ1-2; 7 positions agree with TRBD1. Per germline, CDR1 MNHNY and CDR2 SVGAGI (reference sequence). The junction had 7 bases not matched to a gene; V was cut back by 2 bases and J by 1 base. The CDR3 is 16 amino acids. CDR3 sequence: CASSYVYRGGNYGYTF. CDR3 nucleotides: TGTGCCAGCAGTTACGTCTACAGGGGAGGTAACTATGGCTACACCTTC.

Only a few counts were recorded for this clone. CDR3 DNA: TGTGCCAGTAAACCCACCTCGGGCAGGGTGGGCTATGGCTACACCTTC. It translates to CASKPTSGRVGYGYTF. The chain recombines TRBV19 with TRBJ1-2, with D possibly being TRBD1 (5 bases). V was clipped by 7 bases and J by 4 bases, with 22 bases between them. CDR3 length: 16 residues. Germline CDR1 LNHDA, CDR2 SQIVND (reference sequence).

This sequence joins TRBV5-1 and TRBJ2-1, with 7 bases fitting TRBD1. This CDR3 comprises 17 residues. Trimming removed 1 base from V and 0 bases from J; junction bases left unmatched: 7. Per the germline V gene, CDR1 is SGHRS and CDR2 is YFSETQ. Here the CDR3 reads CASSLTPRDSSYNEQFF. Written as DNA, the CDR3 is TGCGCCAGCAGCTTGACGCCTAGGGACAGCTCCTACAATGAGCAGTTCTTC.

The chain employs TRBV6-6 and TRBJ1-5; D not certain. This CDR3 is 15 amino acids long. V was pared by 0 bases and J by 4 bases, with 10 bases between. The germline gives CDR1 MNHNY, CDR2 SVGAGI (reference sequence). The CDR3 region has the DNA TGTGCCAGCAGTTACTCGAGGCAGCAGAATCAGCCCCAGCATTTT. This translates into CASSYSRQQNQPQHF.